The sequence of this T cell receptor (beta chain) was determined in a study of blood T cell repertoires in COVID-19 (dated by TCRdb to about 2020). Study-wide context: Samples covering the acute and convalescent phases of COVID-19 were provided by collaborators in the United States, Italy and Spain. The prospective study material was composed of cDNA or gDNA derived from T cells, B-cell-depleted T cells, or PBMCs. The dataset comprised deeply sampled blood TCRbeta repertoires from subjects exposed to, actively infected with, or recovered from COVID-19. The repertoires were released in a freely available public database meant as a resource for research on the immune response to SARS-CoV-2. The samples were drawn from the first 160 participants of the ongoing ImmuneRACE study and from about 1,200 subjects provided by 6 global collaborators. A de-identified subject ID, COVID-19 status, age in years and sex were almost always included in the sample metadata. HLA class I and class II types, where available, came from metadata supplied by the sample provider rather than from assay-based typing. The paper as a whole reports these results and caveats: Clinical and demographic metadata were provided uncurated, with the amount varying by source and participant.

The CDR3, from cysteine to phenylalanine, totals 15 residues. Here the CDR3 DNA is all that survives: 45 bases in frame from base 1. V is clipped by 6 bases and J by 7 bases, and the sequence between their germline boundaries is 17 bases long. CDR1 and CDR2 were assigned from the germline V gene as SGHRS and YFSETQ. One collaborating source in Seattle enrolled patients during active infection and followed them longitudinally through the course of disease. Collaborating institutions collected whole blood in K2EDTA tubes following their own protocols. Collaborator samples were shipped for TCRbeta analysis as frozen whole blood, isolated PBMCs, or DNA extracted from either sample type. The immunoSEQ Assay, a bias-controlled multiplex PCR, was used to amplify TCRbeta CDR3 regions from genomic DNA. In the paper's pipeline: Nucleated cell counts per sample were estimated from amplification of reference gene primers within the assay. To quantify the absolute abundance of each unique TCRbeta CDR3 rearrangement, sequence reads were collapsed and filtered. For each sample, productive Simpson clonality was calculated as the square root of Simpson's diversity index over productive rearrangements. TCRdb carries this immuneACCESS record with in-frame sequences only. Its versions omit some clonotypes, under half of them owing to an unresolved V gene in the studies checked, with the rest unexplained. D and trimming were read from the DNA, whereas the V and J calls and clone size are those reported in that table. The sample profile shows some 290,000 clones; 85% to 90% of them were found once. The biggest ten clones account for 2.9% of the sample.

To note about this clone: Its antigen remains undetermined. Base qualities are not recorded, but no much larger clone differs from it by a single base.

The sequence was obtained from a woman in her 30s with COVID-19, enrolled during active disease. The chain is made from TRBV5-1 and TRBJ1-6; TRBD1 might be the D gene, on 6 matching bases. The sample taken for sequencing was peripheral blood. The nucleotides read TGCGCCAGCAAGGGGATTACAGGGCCAAATTCACCCCTCCACTTT. It translates to CASKGITGPNSPLHF.